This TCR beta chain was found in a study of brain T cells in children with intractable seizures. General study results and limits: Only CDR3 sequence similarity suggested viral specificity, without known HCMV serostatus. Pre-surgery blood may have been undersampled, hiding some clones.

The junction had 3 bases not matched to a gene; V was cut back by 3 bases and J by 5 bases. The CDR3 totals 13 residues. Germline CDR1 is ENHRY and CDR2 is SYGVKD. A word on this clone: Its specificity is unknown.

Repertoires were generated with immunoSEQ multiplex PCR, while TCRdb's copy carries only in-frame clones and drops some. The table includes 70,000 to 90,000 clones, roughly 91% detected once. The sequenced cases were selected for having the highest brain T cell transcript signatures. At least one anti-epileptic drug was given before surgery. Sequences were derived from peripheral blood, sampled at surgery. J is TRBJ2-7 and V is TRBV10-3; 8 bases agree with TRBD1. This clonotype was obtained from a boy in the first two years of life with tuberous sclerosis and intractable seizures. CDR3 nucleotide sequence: TGTGCCATCAGTGATCAGGGGGCCAACGAGCAGTACTTC. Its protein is CAISDQGANEQYF.